The 31 T cell receptor beta chains listed next were all sequenced from one sample in a study of OX40 agonist ivuxolimab in advanced cancers. Receptor libraries were prepared by the immunoSEQ multiplex PCR assay. This immuneACCESS table, as held by TCRdb, lists in-frame sequences with V and J called but not all clones. Of the missing ones, under half trace to an unresolved V gene in checked studies; the others have no known cause. The sample has about 110,000 clones on record, 75% to 95% of them singletons. Of the sample, 0.4% to 0.6% is held by the ten largest clones. Material: CD4+ or CD8+ T cells sorted from blood, obtained in a trial of the OX40 agonist ivuxolimab. Receptors originate from an adult with an advanced solid tumor such as melanoma, head and neck, liver or kidney cancer.

V and J are TRBV2 and TRBJ2-5; TRBD2 agrees at 7 bases. Unmatched junction bases numbered 6, after V lost 8 bases and J lost 0 bases. The CDR3 sequence is 14 residues long. Germline CDR1 reads SNHLY; CDR2 reads FYNNEI. In DNA, the CDR3 is TGTGCCAGCGGCAAGGGACTATACCAAGAGACCCAGTACTTC. Protein sequence: CASGKGLYQETQYF.

The chain is built from TRBV7-9 and TRBJ1-1; the D is unclear. Germline loops: CDR1 SEHNR, CDR2 FQNEAQ (reference sequence). CDR3 size: 13 residues. The ends were cut back, 1 base at V and 1 base at J, with 4 bases in the middle. The CDR3 bases are TGTGCCAGCAGCTTAGTCCGGAACACTGAAGCTTTCTTT. Translated, it gives CASSLVRNTEAFF.

V gene TRBV14 combines with J gene TRBJ1-2; TRBD1 matches 10 bases. The CDR3 is made up of 17 amino acids. Germline CDR1 reads SGHDN; CDR2 reads FVKESK. V was pared by 4 bases and J by 4 bases, with 12 bases of the junction left unmatched. CDR3 region: CASSRTFSGTGVYGYTF. In nucleotides, the CDR3 is TGTGCCAGCAGCCGTACCTTCTCCGGGACAGGGGTCTATGGCTACACCTTC.

The rearrangement uses TRBV5-1 and TRBJ2-1, with 9 bases that match TRBD1. Trimming cost V 2 bases and J 7 bases; bases outside gene matches: 13. The CDR3 runs to 17 residues. Germline CDR1 SGHRS, CDR2 YFSETQ. The CDR3 DNA reads TGCGCCAGCAGCTTTGTTGCCGGGACAGGGAATCCAAATGAGCAGTTCTTC. Amino acid sequence: CASSFVAGTGNPNEQFF.

The chain employs TRBV11-2 and TRBJ2-7, with D perhaps TRBD1 (6 bases). V was clipped by 2 bases and J by 6 bases, with 8 bases between them. Germline-derived CDR1 and CDR2 are SGHAT and FQNNGV. CDR3 size: 12 residues. In DNA, the CDR3 is TGTGCCAGCAGCTTAATCAGGGGCGAGCAGTACTTC. It translates to CASSLIRGEQYF.

The count of this clone is one. The chain has TRBV30 and TRBJ1-4, with 8 positions matching TRBD1. CDR3 length: 15 amino acids. V was clipped by 3 bases and J by 4 bases; unmatched bases: 7. Germline-derived CDR1 and CDR2 are GTSNPN and SVGIG (reference sequence). The CDR3 loop reads CAWRPTGQVNEKLFF. As DNA, the CDR3 is TGTGCCTGGAGACCAACGGGACAGGTTAATGAAAAACTGTTTTTT.

The rearrangement links TRBV2 to TRBJ1-3; 8 positions match TRBD1. The V gene end was trimmed by 5 bases and the J gene end by 0 bases; junction bases not matched to a gene: 9. The CDR3 runs to 17 residues. Germline V gene data show CDR1 as SNHLY and CDR2 as FYNNEI. CDR3 protein: CASSKRGGQVSGNTIYF. The DNA for the CDR3 is TGTGCCAGCAGTAAGAGGGGGGGACAGGTCTCTGGAAACACCATATATTTT.

The CDR3 sequence is CASSQVGQSGLESPLHF. The CDR3 DNA sequence: TGCGCCAGCAGCCAAGTGGGACAGTCAGGGCTAGAGTCACCCCTCCACTTT. The rearrangement links TRBV4-1 to TRBJ1-6, with TRBD1 matching over 7 bases. CDR1 MGHRA and CDR2 YSYEKL come from the germline V gene. The J segment lost 10 bases and the V segment lost 1 base, leaving 13 bases of the junction unmatched. The CDR3 length is 17 residues.

This chain connects TRBV25-1 to TRBJ2-7; 7 nucleotides match TRBD1. Germline CDR1 MGHDK, CDR2 SYGVNS. This CDR3 has 14 residues. Unmatched junction bases numbered 10, after V lost 6 bases and J lost 5 bases. CDR3 residues: CASRPAGGSHEQYF. For the CDR3, the DNA is TGTGCCAGCAGACCCGCAGGGGGAAGCCACGAGCAGTACTTC.

The gene calls are TRBV9 and TRBJ2-5; D is perhaps TRBD2 (6 bases). Germline lookup yields CDR1 SGDLS and CDR2 YYNGEE. This CDR3 contains 14 residues. The V end lost 3 bases, the J end lost 5 bases, and 14 bases lay between the germline ends. The CDR3 sequence is CASSGTEGIETQYF. CDR3 nucleotides: TGTGCCAGCAGCGGGACGGAGGGGATTGAGACCCAGTACTTC.

The chain carries TRBV7-9 and TRBJ1-1; possible D gene TRBD1, 6 bases. The V and J ends lost 5 bases and 0 bases respectively, with 22 bases between them. Germline values: CDR1 SEHNR, CDR2 FQNEAQ (reference sequence). This CDR3 contains 18 residues. Here the CDR3 reads CASSQATGPGGMNTEAFF. The CDR3 nucleotides are TGTGCCAGCAGCCAAGCAACCGGGCCGGGGGGCATGAACACTGAAGCTTTCTTT.

This clone came up once. J is TRBJ2-7 and V is TRBV7-2; 9 bases match TRBD2. Trimming at V came to 5 bases and at J to 1 base, leaving 6 bases not matched to a gene. The CDR3 spans 15 residues. The germline CDR1 and CDR2 sequences are SGHTA and FQGNSA. CDR3 DNA: TGTGCCAGCAGCCGGATAGCGGGGGTTTCCTACGAGCAGTACTTC. Its protein is CASSRIAGVSYEQYF. Full variable domain (remainder filled in from reference TRBV7-2 and TRBJ2-7): GAGVSQSPSNKVTEKGKDVELRCDPISGHTALYWYRQSLGQGLEFLIYFQGNSAPDKSGLPSDRFSAERTGGSVSTLTIQRTQQEDSAVYLCASSRIAGVSYEQYFGPGTRLTVT.

The V gene is TRBV7-9, the J gene TRBJ2-5, with 8 positions matching TRBD1. CDR1 SEHNR and CDR2 FQNEAQ come from the germline V gene (reference sequence). The CDR3 is 12 residues long. J lost 7 bases, V lost 6 bases, and 4 bases had no gene match. CDR3 nucleotide sequence: TGTGCCAGCAGTCCTCAGGGGGCGACCCAGTACTTC. Protein sequence: CASSPQGATQYF. Full variable domain (remainder filled in from reference TRBV7-9 and TRBJ2-5): DTGVSQNPRHKITKRGQNVTFRCDPISEHNRLYWYRQTLGQGPEFLTYFQNEAQLEKSRLLSDRFSAERPKGSFSTLEIQRTEQGDSAMYLCASSPQGATQYFGPGTRLLVL.

This clone was detected once. The genes are TRBV9 and TRBJ2-5, with a possible D match to TRBD1 (5 bases). This CDR3 is 15 amino acids long. Germline V gives CDR1 SGDLS, CDR2 YYNGEE. Trimming removed 4 bases at V and 1 base at J, with 14 bases between. The CDR3 region is CASSQDERGQETQYF. The CDR3 DNA reads TGTGCCAGCAGCCAAGACGAAAGGGGCCAAGAGACCCAGTACTTC.

The V and J genes are TRBV27 and TRBJ2-3; 7 nucleotides line up with TRBD2. The trim removed 6 bases at V and 2 bases at J, leaving 5 bases unmatched. This CDR3 comprises 14 residues. CDR1 is MNHEY, CDR2 SMNVEV, per germline (reference sequence). DNA for the CDR3: TGTGCCAGCAGGAGGACTAGGTTCACAGATACGCAGTATTTT. Amino acid sequence: CASRRTRFTDTQYF.

CDR3 amino acids: CASSPTGYTGNTIYF. CDR3 nucleotide sequence: TGTGCCAGCAGCCCCACAGGGTACACTGGAAACACCATATATTTT. The chain combines TRBV7-2 with TRBJ1-3, with D possibly TRBD1 on 6 matching bases. Germline loops: CDR1 SGHTA, CDR2 FQGNSA. This CDR3 region has 15 residues. V lost 5 bases and J lost 2, with 13 bases in between.

The chain employs TRBV30 and TRBJ2-5, with 7 bases identical to TRBD1. This CDR3 region has 14 residues. Unmatched junction bases numbered 13, after V lost 8 bases and J lost 4 bases. CDR1 and CDR2 (germline): GTSNPN, SVGIG (reference sequence). CDR3 region: CAHQPWTGAETQYF. The DNA of the CDR3 is TGTGCCCACCAGCCGTGGACAGGTGCAGAGACCCAGTACTTC.

V is TRBV5-1 and J is TRBJ2-7, with 9 bases identical to TRBD1. The CDR3 has 15 residues. Germline V gene data show CDR1 as SGHRS and CDR2 as YFSETQ. Germline trimming cut 1 base from V and 3 bases from J; bases unmatched to any gene: 5. CDR3 nucleotides: TGCGCCAGCAGCTTGACAGGGGGCCGAATCTACGAGCAGTACTTC. Protein: CASSLTGGRIYEQYF. Based on the CDR3 plus reference TRBV5-1 and TRBJ2-7, the full variable domain is KAGVTQTPRYLIKTRGQQVTLSCSPISGHRSVSWYQQTPGQGLQFLFEYFSETQRNKGNFPGRFSGRQFSNSRSEMNVSTLELGDSALYLCASSLTGGRIYEQYFGPGTRLTVT.

The rearrangement joins TRBV4-1 to TRBJ2-7; D is ambiguous. This CDR3 spans 14 amino acids. Germline V gene sequence: CDR1 MGHRA, CDR2 YSYEKL. V lost 0 bases and J lost 2, with 8 bases in between. The CDR3 nucleotides read TGCGCCAGCAGCCAAGAACCTCGAACCTACGAGCAGTACTTC. Translation: CASSQEPRTYEQYF.

The rearrangement joins TRBV30 to TRBJ1-6; TRBD1 aligns across 9 bases. Trimming removed 1 base from V and 9 bases from J; junction bases left unmatched: 1. Per the germline V gene, CDR1 is GTSNPN and CDR2 is SVGIG (reference sequence). The CDR3 extends over 13 amino acids. CDR3: CAWSGDRASPLHF. As DNA, the CDR3 is TGTGCCTGGAGTGGGGACAGGGCTTCACCCCTCCACTTT.

The rearrangement uses TRBV30 and TRBJ2-2; 8 bases map to TRBD2. Per germline, CDR1 GTSNPN and CDR2 SVGIG (reference sequence). V gave up 0 bases and J gave up 12 bases; unmatched junction bases: 6. CDR3 size: 13 residues. CDR3 DNA sequence: TGTGCCTGGAGTGTACGGGAGCGGGGGAAGCTGTTTTTT. Amino acid sequence: CAWSVRERGKLFF.

This rearrangement joins TRBV10-3 to TRBJ2-5; no clear D. V was clipped by 4 bases and J by 4 bases, with 13 bases between them. This CDR3 comprises 14 residues. The V gene's germline CDR1 is ENHRY and CDR2 SYGVKD. The CDR3 here is CAISGESNGETQYF. CDR3 coding DNA: TGTGCCATCAGTGGGGAAAGCAATGGAGAGACCCAGTACTTC.

The chain has TRBV7-9 and TRBJ2-7; D gene ambiguous. CDR3 size: 11 residues. CDR1 is SEHNR, CDR2 FQNEAQ, per germline (reference sequence). V lost 5 bases, J lost 6 bases, and 8 bases lay in between. The CDR3 sequence: CASSTLREQYF. Here the CDR3 DNA reads TGTGCCAGCAGCACACTTCGCGAGCAGTACTTC.

This rearrangement joins TRBV6-5 to TRBJ2-7, with D tentatively TRBD1 or TRBD2 (7 bases each). The V end lost 5 bases, the J end lost 5 bases, and 13 bases lay between the germline ends. CDR3 length: 13 amino acids. Germline V gene sequence: CDR1 MNHEY, CDR2 SVGAGI. The CDR3 DNA sequence: TGTGCCAGCAGTAGCGGGACAGCTAACGAGCAGTACTTC. Its translation is CASSSGTANEQYF.

The chain couples TRBV2 to TRBJ2-7; the D gene is possibly TRBD1 (6 bases). V lost 7 bases, J lost 0 bases, and 10 bases lay in between. In germline, CDR1 is SNHLY, CDR2 FYNNEI. The CDR3 totals 13 residues. CDR3 bases: TGTGCCAGCATCCCGGACAGCTCCTACGAGCAGTACTTC. It yields the protein CASIPDSSYEQYF.

The V and J genes are TRBV6-5 and TRBJ2-3, with 7 bases that match TRBD2. The CDR3 spans 14 residues. V dropped 6 bases and J dropped 3; count of bases not matched to a gene: 6. Germline assignment: CDR1 MNHEY and CDR2 SVGAGI. The CDR3 DNA reads TGTGCCAGCAGACTGAGGGGAGGGACAGATACGCAGTATTTT. The encoded protein is CASRLRGGTDTQYF.

J is TRBJ2-7 and V is TRBV5-4; D unresolved. V dropped 2 bases and J dropped 3 bases, with 6 bases sitting between them. CDR1 is SGHNT, CDR2 YYREEE, per germline (reference sequence). This CDR3 region has 12 residues. CDR3 loop: CASSFGYYEQYF. The CDR3 nucleotides are TGTGCCAGCAGCTTCGGATACTACGAGCAGTACTTC.

V is TRBV5-1 and J is TRBJ2-2; 8 bases match TRBD1. V lost 4 bases to trimming and J lost 6 bases; unmatched junction nucleotides: 11. This CDR3 is built from 16 residues. Germline assignment: CDR1 SGHRS and CDR2 YFSETQ. The CDR3 is CASSPGQGIGAGELFF. For the CDR3, the DNA is TGCGCCAGCAGCCCAGGACAGGGCATTGGGGCCGGGGAGCTGTTTTTT.

V and J are TRBV15 and TRBJ2-7, with 7 bases matching TRBD1. With V trimmed by 3 bases and J by 3 bases, 11 bases remained unmatched. The CDR3 is 16 residues long. Germline values: CDR1 LNHNV, CDR2 YYDKDF (reference sequence). This chain's CDR3 is CATSRDRTAKNYEQYF. In nucleotides, the CDR3 is TGTGCCACCAGCAGGGACAGGACAGCGAAAAACTACGAGCAGTACTTC.

The rearrangement joins TRBV6-1 to TRBJ2-5; the D call may be TRBD1 or TRBD2 (5 bases each). Germline lookup yields CDR1 MNHNS and CDR2 SASEGT. Trimming took 1 base from V and 7 from J, leaving 16 bases between them. The CDR3 is 15 amino acids. CDR3 sequence: CASSEGGTAGRTQYF. As DNA, the CDR3 is TGTGCCAGCAGTGAAGGGGGGACGGCCGGCAGGACCCAGTACTTC.

The chain joins TRBV18 to TRBJ1-2; D gene ambiguous. The CDR3 extends over 14 amino acids. From germline, CDR1 is KGHSH and CDR2 LQKENI. V lost 3 bases, J lost 4 bases, and 12 bases lay in between. The CDR3 DNA reads as TGTGCCAGCTCACCGACCGGGTACAGCTATGGCTACACCTTC. Residues: CASSPTGYSYGYTF.